This paragraph reports one T cell receptor (beta chain). Its antigen is unidentified. Participating donors were healthy, HIV-negative adults free of recent acute infections or vaccinations. From CD4+ cells came CD45RA+ naive and CD45RA-negative memory subsets. Per sorted-subset replicate PCR, input was around 200 ng DNA, representing tens of thousands of T cell genomes. Some clones are missing from TCRdb's copy, which holds only in-frame ones; the method was immunoSEQ multiplex PCR. Of about 2.3 million clones listed, 92% were seen once; the top ten hold approximately 0.39%. This record comes from a study of shared clonotypes between healthy human individuals. Study-wide points: Clonotype sharing among donors likely depends on sequencing depth.

CDR3 length: 11 residues. Germline V gene sequence: CDR1 DFQATT, CDR2 SNEGSKA (reference sequence). Trimming stripped 7 bases from V and 9 bases from J, with 13 bases between. This TCR came from a man between 18 and 29 years old in good health. Some clones in this sample may be carry-over from other donors' samples. J is TRBJ2-1 and V is TRBV20-1, with D tentatively TRBD2 (5 bases). The specimen was naive CD4+ T cells from PBMCs. Described subset: CD45RA+ positively selected. Here the CDR3 reads CSGGVAGEQFF. CDR3 in DNA: TGCAGTGGTGGAGTGGCGGGTGAGCAGTTCTTC.